The subject of this entry is one TCR beta chain. The protocol was immunoSEQ multiplex PCR, while the TCRdb copy is restricted to in-frame clones and leaves out a portion. The sample lists over 150,000 clones; around 94% were seen once. These data come from a study of control samples from healthy donors and cancer patients. Sequencing was performed on PBMCs. This clonotype was sampled from a man aged 60-69 years with colorectal cancer.

The CDR3 is CASSPSGVQETQYF. The DNA for the CDR3 is TGTGCCAGCAGCCCGTCGGGGGTACAAGAGACCCAGTACTTC. The chain couples TRBV7-2 to TRBJ2-5, with D maybe TRBD2 (6 bases). The germline gives CDR1 SGHTA, CDR2 FQGNSA. The CDR3 sequence is 14 residues long. Trimming removed 5 bases from V and 2 bases from J, with 12 bases in between.